This T cell receptor (beta chain) stems from a study of blood T cells in healthy people across ages. Study-level points and caveats: Both naive CD4+ cell counts and diversity were greater in long-lived donors than in aged donors.

A second PCR of 7 to 11 cycles used a sample-barcoded 5' primer and a J-beta primer mix. TCRdb re-analysed the 5' RACE reads in MiXCR, keeping a single row per CDR3 protein. The sample consists of some 1.5 million distinct CDR3 sequences, roughly 43% of them appearing once. In this sample, this clonotype turned up a few times. Its antigen is undetermined. The length of the CDR3 is 17 residues. Germline V CDR1 and CDR2: SEHNR, FQNEAQ (reference sequence). The V segment lost 2 bases and the J segment 5 bases; nucleotides outside the gene matches: 12. The V call is TRBV7-9, the J call TRBJ1-2; 9 nucleotides line up with TRBD1. The TCR originated in a woman aged 18-29 years in good health. Sequencing was performed on blood. DNA for the CDR3: TGTGCCAGCAGCTTACCATTAGGGGACAGGGTCCTTTATGGCTACACCTTC. The encoded protein is CASSLPLGDRVLYGYTF.